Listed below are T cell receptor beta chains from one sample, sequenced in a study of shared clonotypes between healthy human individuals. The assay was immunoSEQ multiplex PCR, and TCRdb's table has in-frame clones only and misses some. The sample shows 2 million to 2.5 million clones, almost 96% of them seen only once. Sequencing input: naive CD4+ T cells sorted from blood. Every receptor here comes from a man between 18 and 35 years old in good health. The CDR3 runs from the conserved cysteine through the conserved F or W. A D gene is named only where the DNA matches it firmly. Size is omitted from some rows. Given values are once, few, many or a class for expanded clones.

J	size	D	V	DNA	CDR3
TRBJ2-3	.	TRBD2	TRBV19	TGTGCCAGTAGTAAGGGTAGCGGGCTAGCGTATCCTAATACGCAGTATTTT	CASSKGSGLAYPNTQYF
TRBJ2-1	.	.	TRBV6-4	TGTGCCAGCAGTGACTCGGCGTCGGGCTCCTACAATGAGCAGTTCTTC	CASSDSASGSYNEQFF
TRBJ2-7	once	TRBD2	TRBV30	TGTGCCTGGACAAAAACCAGGACTAGCGGGAGCTCCTACGAGCAGTACTTC	CAWTKTRTSGSSYEQYF
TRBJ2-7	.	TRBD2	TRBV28	TGTGCCAGCAGCCCCCCCACGGGGGGGCCGGGCGAGCAGTACTTC	CASSPPTGGPGEQYF
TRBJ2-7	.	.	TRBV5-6	TGTGCCAGCAGCTTGGCCTTCTACGAGCAGTACTTC	CASSLAFYEQYF
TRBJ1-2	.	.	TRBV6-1	TGTGCCAGCAGTGAAGCTATTCAGGGACTGGGGGGCTACACCTTC	CASSEAIQGLGGYTF
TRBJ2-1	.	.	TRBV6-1	TGTGCCAGCAGTGCGTACAATGAGCAGTTCTTC	CASSAYNEQFF
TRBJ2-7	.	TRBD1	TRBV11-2	TGTGCCAGCAGCCAGGGACAGGGTTCCTACGAGCAGTACTTC	CASSQGQGSYEQYF
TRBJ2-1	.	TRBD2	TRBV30	TGTGCCTGGACTCGCCAGAAACTAGCGGGAATGTACAATGAGCAGTTCTTC	CAWTRQKLAGMYNEQFF
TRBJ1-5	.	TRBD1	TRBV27	TGTGCCAGCAGTAAAGCCGGGACAGGGCTTCAGCCCCAGCATTTT	CASSKAGTGLQPQHF
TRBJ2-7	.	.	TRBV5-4	TGTGCCAGCAGCTCCGGGACACCTCCCTACGAGCAGTACTTC	CASSSGTPPYEQYF
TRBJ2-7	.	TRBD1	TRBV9	TGTGCCAGCAGCGCTCGGGACAGCTTAGGGGAGCAGTACTTC	CASSARDSLGEQYF